This record looks at one T cell receptor (beta chain) sequence and its context. Antigen: not known. This sample is part of a study of vaccination effects on CD4 cells after COVID-19. The V end lost 0 bases, the J end lost 4 bases, and 7 bases lay between the germline ends. Germline lookup yields CDR1 SGHDT and CDR2 YYEEEE. The CDR3 contains 14 residues. Before any sequencing was done, the ViraFEST assay used viral peptide pools to expand antigen-specific CD4+ T cells. It was after approximately 11 days of culture that CD4+ T cells were isolated. PCR showed that the person got SARS-CoV-2 infection at some point between March and December 2020. On days 3 and 7, fresh IL-2 medium replaced half the medium. TCRdb's table, derived via immunoSEQ multiplex PCR, lists solely in-frame clones and lacks some. The top ten hold about 30% of the sample, which has about 45,000 clones, around 72% seen once.

V and J are TRBV5-6 and TRBJ2-2; D possibly corresponds to TRBD2 (5 bases). This clonotype was obtained from a human donor who had a prior SARS-CoV-2 infection. Specimen: CD4+ T cells from PBMCs cultured with a peptide pool, collected before COVID-19 vaccination. Here the CDR3 DNA reads TGTGCCAGCAGCTTGGGACTACTCACCGGGGAGCTGTTTTTT. Residues: CASSLGLLTGELFF.